This T cell receptor beta chain was identified in a study of blood T cell repertoires in COVID-19. Study-level background: PBMCs, B-cell-depleted T cells, or T cells provided the cDNA or gDNA that made up the material.

CDR1 DFQATT and CDR2 SNEGSKA come from the germline V gene (reference sequence). This CDR3 spans 11 amino acids. Trimming removed 0 bases at V and 8 bases at J, with 7 bases between. In the source study's methods: Amplification from reference gene primers served as the basis for estimated nucleated cell counts. Using immunoSEQ multiplex PCR, the repertoire was profiled, and TCRdb retains in-frame clones only, with some absent. V and J calls and clone size are given by that table; D and trimming were obtained from the DNA. Among about 78,000 clones listed, around 74% were seen once. This sequence joins TRBV20-1 and TRBJ1-2; D remains unclear. The sequence derives from a human donor in a cohort sampled during active COVID-19. Source material: peripheral blood. CDR3 protein: CSARERRGYTF. In DNA form, the CDR3 reads TGCAGTGCTAGAGAGAGGCGCGGCTACACCTTC.